The 9 T cell receptor beta chains given below trace back to one sample, sequenced in a study of response to subunit inactivated influenza vaccine (dated 2018 in TCRdb). Libraries were constructed by RT-PCR. The reads were generated on an Illumina HiSeq 2500. TCRdb passed the public sequencing reads through fastp at Q25 and MiXCR, retaining productive beta sequences. When rows share a CDR3 protein, they turn into one entry using the most common DNA and genes. The table for this sample lists 250,000 to 350,000 distinct CDR3 sequences; over 20% of them were counted only once. The ten largest clones take up about a tenth of the sample. Material: PBMCs from blood, obtained roughly 20 months after vaccination. These receptors were taken from a man aged 50-75 years who received an inactivated influenza vaccine. Donor details come from another sample of the same person, matched by shared clones.

This chain links TRBV19 with TRBJ2-5, with D possibly matching TRBD2 (5 bases). V shed 5 bases and J shed 9 bases, with 19 bases lying between them. The germline gives CDR1 LNHDA, CDR2 SQIVND (reference sequence). There are 14 residues in the CDR3. CDR3 sequence (DNA): TGTGCCAGTAGTCCAGGCGAGGGAGTAGGGTCCCAGTACTTC. Protein sequence: CASSPGEGVGSQYF.

This clonotype turned up a few times. V and J are TRBV12-3 or TRBV12-4 and TRBJ2-5; D is unresolved. The CDR3 contains 12 residues. V was trimmed by 3 bases and J by 3 bases, leaving 5 bases between them. CDR3 amino acids: CASSFPEETQYF. DNA of the CDR3: TGTGCCAGCAGTTTCCCCGAAGAGACCCAGTACTTC.

This rearrangement joins TRBV12-3 or TRBV12-4 to TRBJ1-5; D is possibly TRBD1 (5 bases). The CDR3 runs to 15 residues. V was shortened by 5 bases and J by 1 base, with 12 bases between the two germline ends. DNA of the CDR3: TGTGCCAGCAGTGAAGTAAAGGGGAGCAATCAGCCCCAGCATTTT. It is translated as CASSEVKGSNQPQHF.

This clonotype came up a few times. This rearrangement joins TRBV10-3 to TRBJ1-2; D possibly corresponds to TRBD1 (6 bases). In germline, CDR1 is ENHRY, CDR2 SYGVKD. Trimming cost V 2 bases and J 5 bases, with 15 bases left between them. CDR3 size: 15 residues. CDR3 coding DNA: TGTGCCATCAGTGAGACCCGGACAGAGAGTTATGGCTACACCTTC. It codes for CAISETRTESYGYTF.

The CDR3 is CASSQEHGGGSSYEQYF. For the CDR3, the DNA is TGCGCCAGCAGCCAAGAGCACGGCGGGGGGAGCTCCTACGAGCAGTACTTC. The chain joins TRBV4-1 to TRBJ2-7, with 8 bases lining up with TRBD2. The V and J ends lost 0 bases and 0 bases, in that order; junction bases with no gene match: 7. Germline lookup yields CDR1 MGHRA and CDR2 YSYEKL. The CDR3 consists of 17 residues.

This clonotype showed up just a few times. For the CDR3, the DNA is TGTGCCAGCAGCCACTCAGACTCTGGAAACACCATATATTTT. It is translated as CASSHSDSGNTIYF. The chain recombines TRBV3-1 with TRBJ1-3, with D uncertain. With 3 bases removed from V and 0 bases from J, the gap between germline ends came to 6 bases. Looked up from germline, CDR1 is LGHDT and CDR2 is YNNKEL (reference sequence). This CDR3 region has 14 residues.

The chain carries TRBV29-1 and TRBJ1-1, with no clear D. The germline V gene has CDR1 SQVTM and CDR2 ANQGSEA. Trimming removed 0 bases from V and 1 base from J, with 9 bases in between. This CDR3 contains 14 residues. CDR3 DNA sequence: TGCAGCGTTGAAGATGAAAGGTCGAACACTGAAGCTTTCTTT. It specifies CSVEDERSNTEAFF.

The chain joins TRBV29-1 to TRBJ1-2; D is unresolved. The V end was cut by 3 bases, the J end by 2 bases, with 7 bases between. CDR1 and CDR2 (germline): SQVTM, ANQGSEA. The CDR3 loop spans 12 amino acids. The CDR3 DNA is TGCAGCGTTGATGCGGGGAACTATGGCTACACCTTC. It encodes CSVDAGNYGYTF.

The chain employs TRBV19 and TRBJ1-5, with D unresolved. CDR1 is LNHDA and CDR2 is SQIVND in the germline V gene (reference sequence). V lost 0 bases and J 0 bases, leaving 12 bases between the germline ends. This CDR3 is 17 amino acids long. In DNA, the CDR3 is TGTGCCAGTAGTATAGATCCCAGACCCTATAGCAATCAGCCCCAGCATTTT. Translated, it gives CASSIDPRPYSNQPQHF.